One sample yielded the 10 T cell receptor beta chains listed below, sequenced in a study of early T cells in non-severe SARS-CoV-2 infection. TCRdb called the 5' RACE reads again in MiXCR, with one record for every CDR3 protein. The sample includes 60,000 or so distinct CDR3 sequences, 10% to 15% seen only once; the top ten take 8% to 10%. Sequenced sample: whole blood. The receptors were gathered from an adult who was a healthcare worker with PCR-confirmed SARS-CoV-2 infection or an uninfected control (not recorded which).

This clonotype has a count of ten or more. The V and J genes are TRBV5-1 and TRBJ1-1; D call uncertain. Between the trimmed V and J ends, which lost 6 bases and 2 bases, there was a span of 17 bases. Germline V gene lookup returns CDR1 SGHRS and CDR2 YFSETQ. The CDR3 consists of 15 residues. The CDR3 DNA reads as TGCGCCAGCAAGGCAGGATGGAAGATAAACACTGAAGCTTTCTTT. It translates to CASKAGWKINTEAFF. Using reference TRBV5-1 and TRBJ1-1 for the parts outside the CDR3, the full variable domain is KAGVTQTPRYLIKTRGQQVTLSCSPISGHRSVSWYQQTPGQGLQFLFEYFSETQRNKGNFPGRFSGRQFSNSRSEMNVSTLELGDSALYLCASKAGWKINTEAFFGQGTRLTVV.

The chain has TRBV14 and TRBJ2-7; weak D call: TRBD2 (5 bases). The V end was cut by 1 base, the J end by 6 bases, with 7 bases between. Germline V gene lookup returns CDR1 SGHDN and CDR2 FVKESK. The CDR3 is 12 residues long. The CDR3, as DNA: TGTGCCAGCAGCCAAGTGAGCGGCGAGCAGTACTTC. Protein: CASSQVSGEQYF. The complete variable domain, with remaining parts taken from reference TRBV14 and TRBJ2-7, reads EAGVTQFPSHSVIEKGQTVTLRCDPISGHDNLYWYRRVMGKEIKFLLHFVKESKQDESGMPNNRFLAERTGGTYSTLKVQPAELEDSGVYFCASSQVSGEQYFGPGTRLTVT.

This clonotype was seen many times. The chain uses TRBV28 and TRBJ2-7; TRBD1 agrees at 8 bases. This CDR3 is built from 14 residues. The V and J ends lost 7 bases and 2 bases, in that order; junction bases with no gene match: 7. Germline V gives CDR1 MDHEN, CDR2 SYDVKM. This CDR3 is CASTPGTGPYEQYF. The CDR3 DNA reads TGTGCCAGCACCCCCGGGACAGGACCCTACGAGCAGTACTTC.

Only a few counts were recorded for this clonotype. The chain couples TRBV3-1 to TRBJ2-1; 9 nucleotides agree with TRBD2. V lost 5 bases to trimming and J lost 5 bases; unmatched junction nucleotides: 4. This CDR3 is built from 14 residues. Germline V gene lookup returns CDR1 LGHDT and CDR2 YNNKEL (reference sequence). In nucleotides, the CDR3 is TGTGCCAGCAGCTGGGGACTAGCCGACAATGAGCAGTTCTTC. Residues: CASSWGLADNEQFF.

The table lists this clonotype with many counts. The chain combines TRBV20-1 with TRBJ1-5, with D possibly matching TRBD1 (5 bases). This CDR3 comprises 12 residues. V gave up 5 bases and J gave up 7 bases, with 12 bases separating them. Germline loops: CDR1 DFQATT, CDR2 SNEGSKA (reference sequence). The CDR3 DNA reads as TGCAGTGCTTCGCAGGGAGGACAGCCCCAGCATTTT. As protein: CSASQGGQPQHF.

This clonotype was recorded many times. This chain links TRBV5-1 with TRBJ2-7, with D tentatively TRBD1 or TRBD2 (6 bases each). The CDR3 is 15 residues long. CDR1 is SGHRS and CDR2 is YFSETQ in the germline V gene. V was shortened by 0 bases and J by 0 bases, with 10 bases between the two germline ends. The DNA of the CDR3 is TGCGCCAGCAGCTTGGTTGGAGGGGGCTCCTACGAGCAGTACTTC. Protein sequence: CASSLVGGGSYEQYF.

This clonotype showed up many times. V usage is TRBV12-3 or TRBV12-4 and J usage is TRBJ2-7; 9 bases agree with TRBD1. The CDR3 runs 15 residues. The junction had 4 bases not matched to a gene; V was cut back by 1 base and J by 3 bases. CDR3 in amino acids: CASSLDRGRVYEQYF. In DNA, the CDR3 is TGTGCCAGCAGTTTAGACAGGGGGCGGGTCTACGAGCAGTACTTC.

V is TRBV6-2 or TRBV6-3 and J is TRBJ2-1, with D maybe TRBD1 (6 bases). The V and J ends lost 7 bases and 8 bases respectively, with 21 bases between them. Germline CDR1 and CDR2: MNHEY and SVGEGT. The CDR3 length is 15 residues. The CDR3 DNA is TGTGCCAGCATCTTTTTGGTAGGGGGTAACTATGAGCAGTTCTTC. Its translation is CASIFLVGGNYEQFF.

This chain connects TRBV29-1 to TRBJ2-3; possible D gene TRBD2, 5 bases. Trimming removed 7 bases at V and 8 bases at J, with 19 bases between. Germline assignment: CDR1 SQVTM and CDR2 ANQGSEA. This CDR3 comprises 13 residues. The CDR3: CSATPGNEATQYF. Here the CDR3 DNA reads TGCAGCGCGACGCCGGGGAATGAAGCTACGCAGTATTTT.

This clonotype has just a few counts. This sequence joins TRBV9 and TRBJ2-1, with D perhaps matching TRBD2 (5 bases). Trimming cost V 3 bases and J 0 bases, with 13 bases left between them. CDR3 length: 16 amino acids. The germline V gene encodes CDR1 SGDLS and CDR2 YYNGEE. In nucleotides, the CDR3 is TGTGCCAGCAGCGATGCGGGCCTGAGCTCCTACAATGAGCAGTTCTTC. It specifies CASSDAGLSSYNEQFF.